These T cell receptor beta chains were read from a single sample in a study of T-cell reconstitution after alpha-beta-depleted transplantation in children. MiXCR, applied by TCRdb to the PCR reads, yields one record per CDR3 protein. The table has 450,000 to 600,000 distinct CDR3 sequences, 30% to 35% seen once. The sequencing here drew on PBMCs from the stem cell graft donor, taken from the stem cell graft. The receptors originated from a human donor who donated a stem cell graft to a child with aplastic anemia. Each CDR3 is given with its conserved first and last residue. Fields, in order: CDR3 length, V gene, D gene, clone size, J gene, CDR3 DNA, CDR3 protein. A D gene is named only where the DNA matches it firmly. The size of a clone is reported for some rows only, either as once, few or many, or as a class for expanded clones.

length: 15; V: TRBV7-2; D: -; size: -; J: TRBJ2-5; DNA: TGTGCCAGCAGCTTAGGGATTCTTACAAGGGAGACCCAGTACTTC; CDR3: CASSLGILTRETQYF
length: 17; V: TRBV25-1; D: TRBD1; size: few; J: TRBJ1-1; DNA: TGTGCCAGCAGTGAACCGGGACAGGGGGCCCGAAACACTGAAGCTTTCTTT; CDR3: CASSEPGQGARNTEAFF
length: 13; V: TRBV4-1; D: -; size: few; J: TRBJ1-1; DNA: TGCGCCAGCAGCCAAGGTGAGGGACCGGAAGCTTTCTTT; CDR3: CASSQGEGPEAFF
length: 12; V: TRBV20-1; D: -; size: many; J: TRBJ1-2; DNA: TGCAGTGCTAGACGCGAGGCCTATGGCTACACCTTC; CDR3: CSARREAYGYTF
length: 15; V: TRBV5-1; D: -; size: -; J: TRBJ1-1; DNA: TGCGCCAGCAGCTTGGAGGGACGGATGAACACTGAAGCTTTCTTT; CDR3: CASSLEGRMNTEAFF
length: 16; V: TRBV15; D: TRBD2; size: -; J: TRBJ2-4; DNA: TGTGCCACCAGCAGAGAGGGGGGGAGAGCCAAAAACATTCAGTACTTC; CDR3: CATSREGGRAKNIQYF
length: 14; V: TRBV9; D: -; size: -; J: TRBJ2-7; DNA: TGTGCCAGCAGCGAGGGGCAGGCTTCCTACGAGCAGTACTTC; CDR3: CASSEGQASYEQYF
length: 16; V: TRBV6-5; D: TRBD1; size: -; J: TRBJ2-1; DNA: TGTGCCAGCAAATCGTGGACAGGGTTGGGCTACAATGAGCAGTTCTTC; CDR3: CASKSWTGLGYNEQFF
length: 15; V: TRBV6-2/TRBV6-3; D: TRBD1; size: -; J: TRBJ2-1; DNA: TGTGCCAGCGCCTTTGACAGGGGAGGTTACAATGAGCAGTTCTTC; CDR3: CASAFDRGGYNEQFF
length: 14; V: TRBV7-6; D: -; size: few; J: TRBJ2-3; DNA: TGTGCCAGCAGCGCTACAGGGTTCGCCCGGGCGCAGTATTTT; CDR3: CASSATGFARAQYF
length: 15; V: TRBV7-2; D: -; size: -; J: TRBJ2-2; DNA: TGTGCCAGCAGCTTAGGACCCGAGGGCACCGGGGAGCTGTTTTTT; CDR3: CASSLGPEGTGELFF
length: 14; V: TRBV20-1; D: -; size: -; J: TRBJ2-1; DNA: TGCAGTGCTAGAGATACTGCAGGGAACAATGAGCAGTTCTTC; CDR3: CSARDTAGNNEQFF
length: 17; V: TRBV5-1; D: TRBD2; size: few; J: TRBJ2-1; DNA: TGCGCCAGCAGCTTGGAACGACTAGCGGGAGCGAGAAATGAGCAGTTCTTC; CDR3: CASSLERLAGARNEQFF
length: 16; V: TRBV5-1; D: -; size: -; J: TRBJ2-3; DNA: TGCGCCAGCAGCTCGCCCAGGGAAAGTTACACAGATACGCAGTATTTT; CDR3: CASSSPRESYTDTQYF
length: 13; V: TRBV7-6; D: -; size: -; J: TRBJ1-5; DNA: TGTGCCAGCAGCTCATTCAGCAATCAGCCCCAGCATTTT; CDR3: CASSSFSNQPQHF
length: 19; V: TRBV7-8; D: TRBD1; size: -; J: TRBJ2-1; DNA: TGTGCCAGCAGCTATAGGGACAGGGGTGTTCGGGGATTTAACAATGAGCAGTTCTTC; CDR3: CASSYRDRGVRGFNNEQFF
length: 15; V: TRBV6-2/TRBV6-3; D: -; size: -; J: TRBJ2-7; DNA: TGTGCCAGCAGTTACAAGGGACCATCCGTATACGAGCAGTACTTC; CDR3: CASSYKGPSVYEQYF
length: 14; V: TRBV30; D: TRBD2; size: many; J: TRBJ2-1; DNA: TGTGCCTGCGGTAGCGGGAGGGCCTACAATGAGCAGTTCTTC; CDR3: CACGSGRAYNEQFF
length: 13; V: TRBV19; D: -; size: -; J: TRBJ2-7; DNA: TGTGCCAGTACACAGGGAAAAGGCTACGAGCAGTACTTC; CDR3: CASTQGKGYEQYF
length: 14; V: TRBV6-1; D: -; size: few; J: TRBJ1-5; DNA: TGTGCCAGCAGTGGAAACGGGGCAGGTGAACCCCAGCATTTT; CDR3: CASSGNGAGEPQHF
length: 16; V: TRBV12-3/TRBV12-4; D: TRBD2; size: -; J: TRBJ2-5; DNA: TGTGCCAGCAGGATCGCTTGGGGACTAGGGGAAGAGACCCAGTACTTC; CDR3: CASRIAWGLGEETQYF
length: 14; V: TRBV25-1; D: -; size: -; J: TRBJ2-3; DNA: TGTGCCAGCAGTCAGGGGTCTAGCACAGATACGCAGTATTTT; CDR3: CASSQGSSTDTQYF
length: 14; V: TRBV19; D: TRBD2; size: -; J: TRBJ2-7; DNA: TGTGCCAGTAGCGTACAGCGGGAGGCGATCGAGCAGTACTTC; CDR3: CASSVQREAIEQYF
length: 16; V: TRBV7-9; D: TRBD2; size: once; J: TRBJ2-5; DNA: TGTGCCAGCAGCTTAGGACTAGCGGGGATACAAGAGACCCAGTACTTC; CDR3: CASSLGLAGIQETQYF
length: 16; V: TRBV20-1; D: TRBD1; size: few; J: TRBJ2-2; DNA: TGCAGTGCTTACTATTTCCCAGGACAGGGAATCGGGGAGCTGTTTTTT; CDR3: CSAYYFPGQGIGELFF
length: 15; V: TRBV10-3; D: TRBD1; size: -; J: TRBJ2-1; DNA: TGTGCCATCAGGGGGTCGGACAGGGGGAACAATGAGCAGTTCTTC; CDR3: CAIRGSDRGNNEQFF
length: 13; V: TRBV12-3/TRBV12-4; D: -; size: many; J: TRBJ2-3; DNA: TGTGCCAGCAGTTTAGGGGACACAGATACGCAGTATTTT; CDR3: CASSLGDTDTQYF
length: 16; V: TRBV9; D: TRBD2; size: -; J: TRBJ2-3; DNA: TGTGCCAGCAGCGTTAGGACTAGCGGGAGTACAGATACGCAGTATTTT; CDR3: CASSVRTSGSTDTQYF
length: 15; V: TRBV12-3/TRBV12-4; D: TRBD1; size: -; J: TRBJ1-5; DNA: TGTGCCAGCAGTAGCAGGGGGGGTATCAATCAGCCCCAGCATTTT; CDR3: CASSSRGGINQPQHF
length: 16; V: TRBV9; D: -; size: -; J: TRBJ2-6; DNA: TGTGCCAGCAGCGCGGGAACAGGGACTGGGGCCAACGTCCTGACTTTC; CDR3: CASSAGTGTGANVLTF